A single sample is the source of the 23 T cell receptor beta chains below, sequenced in a study of long-term antiretroviral therapy in people with HIV. Samples were assayed with immunoSEQ v3.0 at survey level. Measured with immunoSEQ multiplex PCR; TCRdb has only the in-frame clones, and not every one. The sample lists about 25,000 clones, around three quarters occurring once. Sequences were derived from unsorted PBMCs, sampled 2.1 years after starting antiretroviral therapy. These TCRs come from a man between 25 and 39 years old with HIV.

The genes are TRBV2 and TRBJ2-1; 8 bases are shared with TRBD2. Germline V gives CDR1 SNHLY, CDR2 FYNNEI. The trim removed 1 base at V and 9 bases at J, leaving 8 bases unmatched. The CDR3 spans 15 residues. The CDR3 nucleotides are TGTGCCAGCAGTGAAGTGGTTAGCGGGATCGCTGAGCAGTTCTTC. It encodes CASSEVVSGIAEQFF.

This chain joins TRBV9 and TRBJ2-2, with 7 bases aligning to TRBD2. The germline CDR1 and CDR2 sequences are SGDLS and YYNGEE. V dropped 0 bases and J dropped 3; count of bases not matched to a gene: 5. This CDR3 is 16 amino acids long. CDR3 DNA: TGTGCCAGCAGCGTAGACGGGGGGAGGTACACCGGGGAGCTGTTTTTT. Translation gives CASSVDGGRYTGELFF.

The chain employs TRBV28 and TRBJ2-7; 10 positions match TRBD1. The CDR3 runs 15 residues. The junction had 10 bases not matched to a gene; V was cut back by 6 bases and J by 5 bases. The germline V gene encodes CDR1 MDHEN and CDR2 SYDVKM. The CDR3 DNA follows: TGTGCCAGCAGCCCGAGCCGGGACAGGGGCAACGAGCAGTACTTC. This translates into CASSPSRDRGNEQYF.

The genes are TRBV28 and TRBJ2-1; perhaps TRBD2 as D (5 bases). Trimming removed 4 bases from V and 15 bases from J, with 13 bases in between. The CDR3 runs 11 residues. Germline V gene sequence: CDR1 MDHEN, CDR2 SYDVKM. CDR3 bases: TGTGCCAGCAGTTCGACTATCGGTCGGTTCTTC. This sequence encodes CASSSTIGRFF.

In nucleotides, the CDR3 is TGTGCCAGCAGCTTAGCGGGGGGCGACGAGCAGTACTTC. As protein: CASSLAGGDEQYF. J is TRBJ2-7 and V is TRBV11-3; D perhaps matches TRBD2 (7 bases). The CDR3 runs 13 residues. The V end lost 1 base, the J end lost 5 bases, and 9 bases lay between the germline ends. Germline CDR1 is SGHNT and CDR2 is YENEEA.

The chain uses TRBV19 and TRBJ1-5, with D perhaps TRBD1 (5 bases). This CDR3 region has 15 residues. Trimming took 4 bases from V and 2 from J, leaving 12 bases between them. CDR1 is LNHDA and CDR2 is SQIVND in the germline V gene (reference sequence). The CDR3 sequence is CASSTQGRRNQPQHF. For the CDR3, the DNA is TGTGCCAGTAGTACCCAGGGTCGCCGCAATCAGCCCCAGCATTTT.

The chain recombines TRBV5-1 with TRBJ1-1; D is unresolved. Per the germline V gene, CDR1 is SGHRS and CDR2 is YFSETQ. This CDR3 has 13 amino acids. The V and J ends lost 3 bases and 4 bases respectively, with 10 bases between them. The chain's CDR3 is CASSSLGSTEAFF. The CDR3 DNA reads as TGCGCCAGCAGCTCCCTTGGATCCACTGAAGCTTTCTTT.

The chain is built from TRBV10-3 and TRBJ1-1; D is unresolved. The CDR3 loop spans 14 amino acids. Between the trimmed V and J ends, which lost 3 bases and 1 base, there was a span of 9 bases. Germline V lookup: CDR1 ENHRY, CDR2 SYGVKD. The chain's CDR3 is CAISDPSWNTEAFF. CDR3 in DNA: TGTGCCATCAGTGACCCCAGCTGGAACACTGAAGCTTTCTTT.

The chain has TRBV19 and TRBJ1-1; D possibly corresponds to TRBD1 (5 bases). V gave up 1 base and J gave up 1 base, with 13 bases separating them. The CDR3 loop spans 16 amino acids. The germline CDR1 and CDR2 sequences are LNHDA and SQIVND (reference sequence). The CDR3 DNA reads as TGTGCCAGTAGTATAGGAGCGGGACGGAAGAACACTGAAGCTTTCTTT. Its translation: CASSIGAGRKNTEAFF. Using reference TRBV19 and TRBJ1-1 for the parts outside the CDR3, the full variable domain is DGGITQSPKYLFRKEGQNVTLSCEQNLNHDAMYWYRQDPGQGLRLIYYSQIVNDFQKGDIAEGYSVSREKKESFPLTVTSAQKNPTAFYLCASSIGAGRKNTEAFFGQGTRLTVV.

This rearrangement joins TRBV9 to TRBJ1-4; D possibly corresponds to TRBD1 (6 bases). Trimming cost V 1 base and J 6 bases, with 13 bases left between them. The V gene's germline CDR1 is SGDLS and CDR2 YYNGEE. This CDR3 contains 15 residues. Written as DNA, the CDR3 is TGTGCCAGCAGCGTACCTGACAGGACACATGAAAAACTGTTTTTT. This encodes CASSVPDRTHEKLFF.

This clone was detected only once. V gene TRBV6-6 combines with J gene TRBJ1-4; no clear D gene. The V and J ends lost 4 bases and 0 bases respectively, with 9 bases between them. The V gene's germline CDR1 is MNHNY and CDR2 SVGAGI (reference sequence). The CDR3 extends over 15 amino acids. CDR3 amino acids: CASSSHSATNEKLFF. DNA of the CDR3: TGTGCCAGCAGTTCCCACTCTGCAACTAATGAAAAACTGTTTTTT.

This chain joins TRBV13 and TRBJ2-7, with 7 bases lining up with TRBD2. After removal of 3 bases from V and 1 base from J, the junction contained 9 bases not matched to a gene. Germline values: CDR1 PRHDT, CDR2 FYEKMQ (reference sequence). CDR3 size: 16 residues. This CDR3 reads CASSFRLGGWSYEQYF. CDR3 nucleotide sequence: TGTGCCAGCAGCTTTCGGTTGGGGGGGTGGTCCTACGAGCAGTACTTC.

V gene TRBV6-6 combines with J gene TRBJ1-2; the D is unclear. V lost 6 bases and J 7 bases, leaving 21 bases between the germline ends. Germline CDR1 is MNHNY and CDR2 is SVGAGI (reference sequence). CDR3 length: 15 amino acids. CDR3 nucleotide sequence: TGTGCCAGCAGCCCCCCGGATAGTAGGATTCGTGGCTACACCTTC. It specifies CASSPPDSRIRGYTF.

This clone has a handful of counts. V and J are TRBV10-3 and TRBJ2-2, with D perhaps matching TRBD2 (6 bases). The germline V and J ends were trimmed by 7 bases and 1 base, with 10 bases remaining between them. Germline V lookup: CDR1 ENHRY, CDR2 SYGVKD. This CDR3 has 14 residues. The CDR3 here is CAIMRGLNTGELFF. The CDR3 DNA follows: TGTGCCATCATGCGGGGATTGAACACCGGGGAGCTGTTTTTT.

The gene calls are TRBV6-1 and TRBJ2-7, with D unclear. CDR1 is MNHNS, CDR2 SASEGT, per germline. The CDR3 covers 12 residues. Trimming took off 1 base at V and 6 bases at J, with 7 bases between the two ends. This CDR3 is CASSEEFGEQYF. CDR3 coding DNA: TGTGCCAGCAGTGAAGAGTTTGGCGAGCAGTACTTC.

Here the CDR3 reads CASSLGGETLHF. The CDR3 DNA sequence: TGTGCCAGCAGCTTGGGGGGGGAGACCCTCCACTTT. The V and J genes are TRBV9 and TRBJ1-6, with D possibly matching TRBD1 (5 bases). Germline CDR1 reads SGDLS; CDR2 reads YYNGEE. Trimming took off 4 bases at V and 14 bases at J, with 13 bases between the two ends. The CDR3 is 12 amino acids.

The CDR3 DNA reads as TGTGCCAGCAGCTTAGCCCCACTAGCGGGAGGCTCCTACGAGCAGTACTTC. Translation: CASSLAPLAGGSYEQYF. J is TRBJ2-7 and V is TRBV7-2; 12 bases are shared with TRBD2. Per the germline V gene, CDR1 is SGHTA and CDR2 is FQGNSA. The CDR3 sequence is 17 residues long. The junction had 3 bases not matched to a gene; V was cut back by 0 bases and J by 0 bases.

This clone was recorded only once. The chain carries TRBV9 and TRBJ1-5; 8 bases match TRBD1. Unmatched junction bases numbered 1, after V lost 1 base and J lost 4 bases. From germline, CDR1 is SGDLS and CDR2 YYNGEE. The CDR3 is made up of 14 amino acids. The CDR3 here is CASSVTGGNQPQHF. CDR3 nucleotide sequence: TGTGCCAGCAGCGTAACAGGGGGAAATCAGCCCCAGCATTTT.

The chain is built from TRBV9 and TRBJ2-1, with a possible D match to TRBD1 (7 bases). V lost 3 bases, J lost 0 bases, and 13 bases lay in between. Germline V gene lookup returns CDR1 SGDLS and CDR2 YYNGEE. This CDR3 spans 16 amino acids. CDR3 residues: CASSAPGGSSYNEQFF. CDR3 sequence (DNA): TGTGCCAGCAGCGCCCCAGGGGGGAGCTCCTACAATGAGCAGTTCTTC.

The chain is built from TRBV6-6 and TRBJ2-7; 8 bases map to TRBD2. CDR3 size: 14 residues. The germline CDR1 and CDR2 sequences are MNHNY and SVGAGI (reference sequence). V dropped 3 bases and J dropped 4; count of bases not matched to a gene: 5. The CDR3 loop reads CASSYGVAGYEQYF. CDR3 bases: TGTGCCAGCAGTTATGGAGTAGCGGGATACGAGCAGTACTTC.

V is TRBV29-1 and J is TRBJ1-3, with 7 bases lining up with TRBD1. Germline V CDR1 and CDR2: SQVTM, ANQGSEA. V shed 2 bases, J shed 1 base, and the junction held 14 bases outside the gene matches. This CDR3 has 18 residues. This chain's CDR3 is CSVELATRQGLSGNTIYF. For the CDR3, the DNA is TGCAGCGTTGAACTAGCGACTAGACAGGGTCTTTCTGGAAACACCATATATTTT.

CDR3 sequence (DNA): TGTGCCAGCAGTACGAAGCGGTTTGCGAGGTTAAACAATGAGCAGTTCTTC. Residues: CASSTKRFARLNNEQFF. The rearrangement joins TRBV28 to TRBJ2-1, with D maybe TRBD2 (5 bases). Per the germline V gene, CDR1 is MDHEN and CDR2 is SYDVKM. Trimming took 5 bases from V and 5 from J, leaving 22 bases between them. This CDR3 has 17 residues.

The chain combines TRBV5-1 with TRBJ1-4; D is undetermined. V was shortened by 0 bases and J by 2 bases, with 5 bases between the two germline ends. The germline CDR1 and CDR2 sequences are SGHRS and YFSETQ. The CDR3 extends over 14 amino acids. The chain's CDR3 is CASSLETTNEKLFF. CDR3 in DNA: TGCGCCAGCAGCTTGGAGACTACTAATGAAAAACTGTTTTTT.